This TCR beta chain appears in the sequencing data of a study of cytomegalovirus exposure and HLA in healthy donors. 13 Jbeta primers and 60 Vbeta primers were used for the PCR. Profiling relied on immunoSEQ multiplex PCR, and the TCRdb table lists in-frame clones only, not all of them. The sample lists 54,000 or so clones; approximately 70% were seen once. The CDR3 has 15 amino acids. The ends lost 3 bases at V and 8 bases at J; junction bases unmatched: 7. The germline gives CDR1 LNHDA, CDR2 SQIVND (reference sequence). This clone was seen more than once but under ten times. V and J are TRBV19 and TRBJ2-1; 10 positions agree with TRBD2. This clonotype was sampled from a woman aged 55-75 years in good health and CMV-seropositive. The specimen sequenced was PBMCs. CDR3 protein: CASSITAGGPHEQFF. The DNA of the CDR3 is TGTGCCAGTAGTATTACAGCGGGGGGGCCTCATGAGCAGTTCTTC.